A selection of T cell receptor beta chains follows, all from one sample in a study of blood T cell repertoires in COVID-19. Sequencing used immunoSEQ multiplex PCR; TCRdb keeps in-frame clones, though not all of them. This sample has about 94,000 clones, with roughly 87% found just once. Sequenced input: peripheral blood. The receptors shown here come from a woman older than 75 with acute or convalescent COVID-19. The CDR3 runs from the conserved cysteine through the conserved F or W. D genes are given only for firm matches. The size entry is marked missing in some rows and otherwise reads once, few, many or a size class.

v_call	clone_size	d_call	j_call	cdr3_aa	cdr3_nt
TRBV23-1	NA	NA	TRBJ1-5	CASSQSGEPQHF	TGCGCCAGCAGTCAATCCGGGGAGCCCCAGCATTTT
TRBV6-2/TRBV6-3	once	TRBD1	TRBJ1-2	CASSWDRNGYGYTF	TGTGCCAGCAGTTGGGACAGGAATGGCTATGGCTACACCTTC
TRBV9	NA	NA	TRBJ1-2	CASSVEGRVSGYTF	TGTGCCAGCAGCGTAGAGGGCAGGGTCTCTGGCTACACCTTC
TRBV9	once	NA	TRBJ2-7	CASSVEGRFGYEQYF	TGTGCCAGCAGCGTAGAAGGTAGATTCGGGTACGAGCAGTACTTC
TRBV3-1/TRBV3-2	NA	TRBD2	TRBJ2-3	CASSQAGDGDTQYF	TGTGCCAGCAGCCAGGCGGGAGATGGAGATACGCAGTATTTT
TRBV29-1	NA	NA	TRBJ2-7	CSATGGSYEQYF	TGCAGCGCTACCGGGGGCTCCTACGAGCAGTACTTC
TRBV14	once	NA	TRBJ1-1	CASSQDGDTEAFF	TGTGCCAGCAGCCAAGATGGAGACACTGAAGCTTTCTTT
TRBV10-3	NA	TRBD1	TRBJ1-1	CAISGTGGNTEAFF	TGTGCCATCAGCGGGACAGGGGGGAACACTGAAGCTTTCTTT
TRBV19	NA	NA	TRBJ1-2	CASSIAPGSDGYTF	TGTGCCAGTAGTATAGCTCCGGGTTCCGATGGCTACACCTTC
TRBV19	NA	NA	TRBJ1-5	CASSVGGNSNQPQHF	TGTGCCAGTAGTGTCGGAGGGAATAGCAATCAGCCCCAGCATTTT